A selection of T cell receptor beta chains follows, all from one sample in a study of cytomegalovirus exposure and HLA in healthy donors. Clones were read by immunoSEQ multiplex PCR, and TCRdb kept only the in-frame ones, dropping some. The sample has over 65,000 clones, 80% to 90% seen once. The sequencing sample was made of PBMCs. The source of these receptors is a human donor in good health. CDR3s include the opening cysteine and the closing phenylalanine or tryptophan. Fields, in order: V gene, J gene, clone size, D gene, CDR3 DNA, CDR3 protein. A D gene is named only where the DNA matches it firmly. The listing skips clone size in some rows; elsewhere it reads once, few, many or a size class.

V: TRBV19
J: TRBJ2-7
size: .
D: .
DNA: TGTGCCAGTAGTGGCAGATCCTACGAGCAGTACTTC
CDR3: CASSGRSYEQYF

V: TRBV5-1
J: TRBJ2-5
size: .
D: .
DNA: TGCGCCAGCAGCTTGTTCCCCGGTGGAGAGACCCAGTACTTC
CDR3: CASSLFPGGETQYF

V: TRBV5-1
J: TRBJ2-3
size: once
D: TRBD1
DNA: TGCGCCAGCAGGAGCAGGGGGCTTTTTTCGAACACAGATACGCAGTATTTT
CDR3: CASRSRGLFSNTDTQYF

V: TRBV7-3
J: TRBJ2-1
size: .
D: TRBD2
DNA: TGTGCCAGCAGCCCGAGCGGGGGGGCATACAATGAGCAGTTCTTC
CDR3: CASSPSGGAYNEQFF

V: TRBV7-9
J: TRBJ1-1
size: few
D: TRBD1
DNA: TGTGCCAGCAGCTTAGTGGGGACAGGGGGAGGCCGAGCTTTCTTT
CDR3: CASSLVGTGGGRAFF

V: TRBV7-9
J: TRBJ2-7
size: once
D: .
DNA: TGTTCCAGCAGCTTAGGAGCTTACGAGCAGTACTTC
CDR3: CSSSLGAYEQYF

V: TRBV7-3
J: TRBJ2-1
size: .
D: TRBD2
DNA: TGTGCCAGCAGCTTAATAGGGACTAGCGGGGTAAAGTACAATGAGCAGTTCTTC
CDR3: CASSLIGTSGVKYNEQFF

V: TRBV11-2
J: TRBJ1-4
size: .
D: .
DNA: TGTGCCAGCAGCTTACCTGGCGGTGAAAAACTGTTTTTT
CDR3: CASSLPGGEKLFF

V: TRBV28
J: TRBJ1-2
size: .
D: .
DNA: TGTGCCAGCGGCGGACAGTCCTATGGCTACACCTTC
CDR3: CASGGQSYGYTF

V: TRBV9
J: TRBJ1-2
size: .
D: .
DNA: TGTGCCAGCAGCGCCCCCCAAGGGGCAGCTAACTATGGCTACACCTTC
CDR3: CASSAPQGAANYGYTF

V: TRBV4-1
J: TRBJ2-3
size: .
D: .
DNA: TGCGCCAGCAGCCAAGCAACAGATACGCAGTATTTT
CDR3: CASSQATDTQYF

V: TRBV6-1
J: TRBJ1-1
size: .
D: .
DNA: TGTGCCAGCAGTGAAGAGCGGAGAACTGAAGCTTTCTTT
CDR3: CASSEERRTEAFF

V: TRBV18
J: TRBJ2-7
size: .
D: .
DNA: TGTGCCAGCTCACCCCCAGCCCAGGGCCCCTACGAGCAGTACTTC
CDR3: CASSPPAQGPYEQYF

V: TRBV6-5
J: TRBJ1-1
size: .
D: .
DNA: TGTGCCAGCAGTCCCTGGGGGGAGGGGAACACTGAAGCTTTCTTT
CDR3: CASSPWGEGNTEAFF

V: TRBV18
J: TRBJ2-1
size: .
D: .
DNA: TGTGCCAGCTCACCGCCTACAGGTTTGGGATCTAATGAGCAGTTCTTC
CDR3: CASSPPTGLGSNEQFF

V: TRBV19
J: TRBJ1-1
size: .
D: TRBD1
DNA: TGTGCCAGTAGTCCCTGGACAGGGGGCGCCTTTACTGAAGCTTTCTTT
CDR3: CASSPWTGGAFTEAFF

V: TRBV6-1
J: TRBJ2-1
size: .
D: .
DNA: TGTGCCAGCAGTGAACGCGGGGCGACCTACAATGAGCAGTTCTTC
CDR3: CASSERGATYNEQFF

V: TRBV6-5
J: TRBJ1-2
size: .
D: TRBD1
DNA: TGTGCCAGCAGTTACAACCCAGGGGGGTCTAACTATGGCTACCCCTTC
CDR3: CASSYNPGGSNYGYPF

V: TRBV27
J: TRBJ1-1
size: .
D: .
DNA: TGTGCCAGCAGACTACGGACAGCCCCCGGGATGAACACTGAAGCTTTCTTT
CDR3: CASRLRTAPGMNTEAFF

V: TRBV7-8
J: TRBJ1-2
size: .
D: TRBD1
DNA: TGTGCCAGCAGCCGAGAGGGACAGGGCCTAGGCTACACCTTC
CDR3: CASSREGQGLGYTF

V: TRBV18
J: TRBJ1-3
size: .
D: TRBD1
DNA: TGTGCCAGCTCCCGGGACAGCTCCTACTCTGGAAACACCATATATTTT
CDR3: CASSRDSSYSGNTIYF

V: TRBV7-8
J: TRBJ1-5
size: .
D: .
DNA: TGTGCCAGCAGCGGTACATTAAATAGCAATCAGCCCCAGCATTTT
CDR3: CASSGTLNSNQPQHF

V: TRBV7-9
J: TRBJ2-1
size: .
D: TRBD2
DNA: TGTGCCAGCAGCTTAGAACTCTCCCAGCGGGGGGCGTACAATGAGCAGTTCTTC
CDR3: CASSLELSQRGAYNEQFF